These T cell receptor beta chains were read from a single sample in a study of response to subunit inactivated influenza vaccine. TCRdb processed the RT-PCR reads anew with MiXCR; each CDR3 protein has one entry. This sample has 700,000 to 900,000 distinct CDR3 sequences, with approximately 21% found just once. This sample comprised PBMCs from blood, obtained 4 to 6 days after vaccination. Every receptor here comes from a man in his fifties or sixties who received an inactivated influenza vaccine. CDR3s include the opening cysteine and the closing phenylalanine or tryptophan. The order of the fields is V gene, D gene, clone size, J gene, CDR3 protein, CDR3 DNA. D genes are given only for firm matches. Rows give clone size only sometimes, using once, few, many, or a class for an expanded clone.

v_gene: TRBV10-3; d_gene: TRBD1; abundance: few; j_gene: TRBJ2-1; CDR3aa: CAISDPGTGGNEQFF; CDR3nt: TGTGCCATCAGTGATCCCGGGACAGGGGGCAATGAGCAGTTCTTC
v_gene: TRBV4-2; d_gene: .; abundance: .; j_gene: TRBJ2-7; CDR3aa: CASSRVDTYEQYF; CDR3nt: TGTGCCAGCAGCCGCGTCGACACCTACGAGCAGTACTTC
v_gene: TRBV7-3; d_gene: .; abundance: few; j_gene: TRBJ2-1; CDR3aa: CASSLKGREFEQFF; CDR3nt: TGTGCCAGCAGCTTAAAGGGTCGGGAGTTTGAGCAGTTCTTC
v_gene: TRBV7-2; d_gene: .; abundance: once; j_gene: TRBJ2-5; CDR3aa: CASSPRGDKAVPQYF; CDR3nt: TGTGCCAGCAGCCCCCGAGGGGACAAGGCTGTCCCCCAGTACTTC
v_gene: TRBV29-1; d_gene: .; abundance: many; j_gene: TRBJ2-7; CDR3aa: CSVGIGQRSAYEQYF; CDR3nt: TGCAGCGTTGGTATCGGACAGAGATCGGCCTACGAGCAGTACTTC
v_gene: TRBV19; d_gene: TRBD1; abundance: .; j_gene: TRBJ2-5; CDR3aa: CASSIGGTDQETQYF; CDR3nt: TGTGCCAGTAGTATAGGTGGGACAGACCAAGAGACCCAGTACTTC
v_gene: TRBV7-8; d_gene: TRBD2; abundance: .; j_gene: TRBJ2-7; CDR3aa: CASSALAGETYEQYF; CDR3nt: TGTGCCAGCAGCGCTCTAGCGGGAGAAACCTACGAGCAGTACTTC
v_gene: TRBV11-2; d_gene: .; abundance: .; j_gene: TRBJ2-5; CDR3aa: CASTPTGNLETQYF; CDR3nt: TGTGCCAGCACCCCAACAGGGAACTTGGAGACCCAGTACTTC
v_gene: TRBV12-3/TRBV12-4; d_gene: TRBD2; abundance: .; j_gene: TRBJ2-3; CDR3aa: CASSWPPGLAGGPGTDTQYF; CDR3nt: TGTGCCAGCAGTTGGCCCCCGGGACTAGCGGGGGGGCCGGGCACAGATACGCAGTATTTT
v_gene: TRBV5-1; d_gene: .; abundance: few; j_gene: TRBJ2-5; CDR3aa: CASSLEPRGGGETQYF; CDR3nt: TGCGCCAGCAGCTTGGAACCCCGAGGGGGAGGAGAGACCCAGTACTTC
v_gene: TRBV2; d_gene: .; abundance: .; j_gene: TRBJ2-1; CDR3aa: CASSKSYEQFF; CDR3nt: TGTGCCAGCAGTAAGTCCTATGAGCAGTTCTTC
v_gene: TRBV12-3/TRBV12-4; d_gene: .; abundance: few; j_gene: TRBJ2-7; CDR3aa: CASTRSVDGYEQYF; CDR3nt: TGTGCCAGCACGAGAAGCGTGGACGGGTACGAGCAGTACTTC
v_gene: TRBV20-1; d_gene: .; abundance: few; j_gene: TRBJ1-2; CDR3aa: CSATPPGAGGYTF; CDR3nt: TGCAGTGCCACCCCCCCGGGGGCCGGTGGCTACACCTTC
v_gene: TRBV10-3; d_gene: .; abundance: many; j_gene: TRBJ2-1; CDR3aa: CAIRPRSGGESEQFF; CDR3nt: TGTGCCATCAGACCTAGGTCCGGAGGGGAAAGTGAGCAGTTCTTC
v_gene: TRBV6-1; d_gene: .; abundance: few; j_gene: TRBJ2-4; CDR3aa: CASSDPGHRNIQYF; CDR3nt: TGTGCCAGCAGTGATCCGGGACATCGAAACATTCAGTACTTC
v_gene: TRBV5-1; d_gene: .; abundance: few; j_gene: TRBJ2-1; CDR3aa: CASSSRAQPLYNEQFF; CDR3nt: TGCGCCAGCAGCTCTCGGGCACAGCCGCTTTACAATGAGCAGTTCTTC
v_gene: TRBV3-1; d_gene: TRBD2; abundance: .; j_gene: TRBJ2-5; CDR3aa: CASSQGGTGTRSKETQYF; CDR3nt: TGTGCCAGCAGCCAAGGGGGAACCGGGACTAGGAGTAAAGAGACCCAGTACTTC
v_gene: TRBV6-2/TRBV6-3; d_gene: .; abundance: .; j_gene: TRBJ2-4; CDR3aa: CASSPAGSFEYF; CDR3nt: TGTGCCAGCAGCCCGGCGGGCAGTTTCGAGTACTTC
v_gene: TRBV20-1; d_gene: .; abundance: few; j_gene: TRBJ1-4; CDR3aa: CSARGQNQAPVF; CDR3nt: TGCAGTGCTAGAGGACAGAACCAGGCACCCGTTTTT
v_gene: TRBV29-1; d_gene: .; abundance: .; j_gene: TRBJ2-7; CDR3aa: CSVVGGVYEQYF; CDR3nt: TGCAGCGTTGTTGGAGGGGTCTACGAGCAGTACTTC
v_gene: TRBV7-9; d_gene: .; abundance: .; j_gene: TRBJ2-3; CDR3aa: CASSQGGPTLRTDTQYF; CDR3nt: TGTGCCAGCTCGCAGGGGGGCCCTACCCTTCGCACAGATACGCAGTATTTT
v_gene: TRBV20-1; d_gene: .; abundance: .; j_gene: TRBJ2-1; CDR3aa: CSARDSGSSGEQFF; CDR3nt: TGCAGTGCTAGAGATTCAGGGTCCTCGGGTGAGCAGTTCTTC
v_gene: TRBV5-1; d_gene: TRBD2; abundance: few; j_gene: TRBJ2-3; CDR3aa: CASSSPRAGGVTDTQYF; CDR3nt: TGCGCCAGCAGCTCCCCTAGGGCGGGAGGAGTCACAGATACGCAGTATTTT
v_gene: TRBV20-1; d_gene: .; abundance: .; j_gene: TRBJ2-1; CDR3aa: CSARAQISYNEQFF; CDR3nt: TGCAGTGCTAGAGCCCAGATCTCCTACAATGAGCAGTTCTTC
v_gene: TRBV4-1; d_gene: TRBD1; abundance: few; j_gene: TRBJ2-5; CDR3aa: CASSQGDRPQETQYF; CDR3nt: TGCGCCAGCAGCCAAGGGGACAGGCCTCAAGAGACCCAGTACTTC
v_gene: TRBV9; d_gene: .; abundance: few; j_gene: TRBJ2-1; CDR3aa: CASSVGQGNEQFF; CDR3nt: TGTGCCAGCAGCGTAGGTCAAGGTAATGAGCAGTTCTTC
v_gene: TRBV12-3/TRBV12-4; d_gene: .; abundance: few; j_gene: TRBJ2-3; CDR3aa: CASSFRVASDTQYF; CDR3nt: TGTGCCAGCAGTTTCCGCGTGGCGTCAGATACGCAGTATTTT
v_gene: TRBV6-5; d_gene: .; abundance: few; j_gene: TRBJ1-6; CDR3aa: CASSYYRAHGTTNSPLHF; CDR3nt: TGTGCCAGCAGTTATTACCGGGCGCACGGGACAACTAATTCACCCCTCCACTTT
v_gene: TRBV29-1; d_gene: .; abundance: many; j_gene: TRBJ2-2; CDR3aa: CSVVSSRRELFF; CDR3nt: TGCAGCGTTGTGTCGAGCCGCCGGGAGCTGTTTTTT
v_gene: TRBV28; d_gene: TRBD2; abundance: many; j_gene: TRBJ2-1; CDR3aa: CASRPGIAGGNEQFF; CDR3nt: TGTGCCAGCAGACCCGGAATAGCGGGAGGCAATGAGCAGTTCTTC
v_gene: TRBV7-6; d_gene: .; abundance: .; j_gene: TRBJ2-4; CDR3aa: CASSFQSGFSPINIQYF; CDR3nt: TGTGCCAGCAGCTTTCAGTCAGGATTTAGTCCCATAAACATTCAGTACTTC
v_gene: TRBV11-1; d_gene: .; abundance: .; j_gene: TRBJ2-3; CDR3aa: CASSSILAPGSDTQYF; CDR3nt: TGTGCCAGCAGCTCCATCCTAGCGCCCGGGTCAGATACGCAGTATTTT
v_gene: TRBV5-5; d_gene: TRBD1; abundance: many; j_gene: TRBJ2-2; CDR3aa: CASSLRGPGELFF; CDR3nt: TGTGCCAGCAGCTTGAGGGGGCCCGGGGAGCTGTTTTTT
v_gene: TRBV20-1; d_gene: .; abundance: .; j_gene: TRBJ2-7; CDR3aa: CSAGQLTYEQYF; CDR3nt: TGCAGTGCCGGACAGCTTACCTACGAGCAGTACTTC
v_gene: TRBV12-3/TRBV12-4; d_gene: TRBD2; abundance: few; j_gene: TRBJ2-7; CDR3aa: CARGGLAGGNSYEQYF; CDR3nt: TGTGCCAGGGGGGGACTAGCGGGAGGGAACTCCTACGAGCAGTACTTC
v_gene: TRBV3-1; d_gene: TRBD2; abundance: .; j_gene: TRBJ2-7; CDR3aa: CASSPSGTWILYEQYF; CDR3nt: TGTGCCAGCAGCCCCAGCGGGACCTGGATACTCTACGAGCAGTACTTC
v_gene: TRBV7-9; d_gene: TRBD1; abundance: .; j_gene: TRBJ2-4; CDR3aa: CASSYGQGTKNIQYF; CDR3nt: TGTGCCAGCAGCTACGGACAGGGCACAAAAAACATTCAGTACTTC
v_gene: TRBV12-3/TRBV12-4; d_gene: .; abundance: many; j_gene: TRBJ2-7; CDR3aa: CASSRSRESTYEQYF; CDR3nt: TGTGCCAGCAGCCGAAGCCGGGAGTCGACCTACGAGCAGTACTTC
v_gene: TRBV30; d_gene: .; abundance: few; j_gene: TRBJ2-5; CDR3aa: CAWSVWGPVGKETQYF; CDR3nt: TGTGCCTGGAGTGTATGGGGGCCCGTGGGTAAGGAGACCCAGTACTTC
v_gene: TRBV6-5; d_gene: .; abundance: .; j_gene: TRBJ2-3; CDR3aa: CASSYSPTQDTQYF; CDR3nt: TGTGCCAGCAGTTACAGCCCGACGCAGGATACGCAGTATTTT
v_gene: TRBV20-1; d_gene: .; abundance: .; j_gene: TRBJ1-1; CDR3aa: CSAAEGVNTEAFF; CDR3nt: TGCAGTGCCGCGGAAGGGGTGAACACTGAAGCTTTCTTT
v_gene: TRBV5-1; d_gene: TRBD2; abundance: few; j_gene: TRBJ2-3; CDR3aa: CASSAGTSELTDTQYF; CDR3nt: TGCGCCAGCAGCGCTGGGACTAGCGAGCTCACAGATACGCAGTATTTT
v_gene: TRBV7-8; d_gene: .; abundance: .; j_gene: TRBJ1-4; CDR3aa: CASSLAELGGEKLFF; CDR3nt: TGTGCCAGCAGCTTAGCTGAGCTCGGAGGTGAAAAACTGTTTTTT